This entry is about one T cell receptor beta chain. The data originate from a study of technical replicates of blood from a few donors. This table comes from immunoSEQ multiplex PCR, and its TCRdb copy is limited to in-frame clones, with some not included. The sample has tens of thousands of clones, more than 95% seen once; the top ten hold around 0.15%. Germline CDR1 SGHNT, CDR2 YYREEE (reference sequence). The CDR3 is 15 residues long. J gave up 5 bases and V 4 bases, and 8 bases lay outside the gene matches. This clonotype was sampled from a human donor in good health. Specimen: T cells isolated from PBMCs. The chain carries TRBV5-4 and TRBJ2-1; 8 bases fit TRBD2. DNA of the CDR3: TGTGCCAGCAGCCCGGTGGCGGGAGGTCACAATGAGCAGTTCTTC. It encodes CASSPVAGGHNEQFF.